This TCR beta chain was identified during a study of radiotherapy plus CTLA-4 blockade in lung cancer. Only in-frame clones appear in the TCRdb table, and some are missing; sequencing was by immunoSEQ multiplex PCR. The repertoire holds tens of thousands of clones, approximately 86% seen once, with approximately 0.9% in the top ten. Whole-study findings and limits: Early shifts in blood T cell clones, with interferon-beta, reportedly predicted response best.

Regarding this clone: The antigen remains undetermined.

The CDR3 length is 13 residues. With 7 bases removed from V and 4 bases from J, the gap between germline ends came to 11 bases. Germline V CDR1 and CDR2: MNHNS, SASEGT. The origin of this receptor is a human donor with non-small cell lung cancer who had stable disease on radiotherapy plus ipilimumab. The sequencing used peripheral blood, collected from a patient treated with radiotherapy plus ipilimumab. The rearrangement joins TRBV6-1 to TRBJ1-5, with D maybe TRBD1 (5 bases). CDR3 amino acids: CASMKGRNQPQHF. CDR3 coding DNA: TGTGCCAGCATGAAGGGGCGGAATCAGCCCCAGCATTTT.